Listed here are 10 T cell receptor beta chains from one sample, sequenced in a study of T cell responses to AZD1222 COVID-19 vaccine. The protocol was immunoSEQ multiplex PCR, while the TCRdb copy is restricted to in-frame clones and leaves out a portion. Counted here are about 140,000 clones, 90% occurring once; the ten biggest clones make up 1.5% to 2%. The sequenced sample was peripheral blood, obtained on day 0 of AZD1222 vaccination. These receptor sequences come from an adult in good health.

The chain links TRBV7-6 to TRBJ1-6; TRBD1 agrees at 8 bases. V dropped 3 bases and J dropped 7; count of bases not matched to a gene: 5. This CDR3 has 15 residues. Per the germline V gene, CDR1 is SGHVS and CDR2 is FNYEAQ. CDR3 region: CASSFTGQGNSPLHF. CDR3 nucleotides: TGTGCCAGCAGCTTTACTGGACAGGGCAATTCACCCCTCCACTTT.

This clone was recorded a few times. The chain combines TRBV9 with TRBJ1-4, with unresolved D. The CDR3 sequence is 14 residues long. Trimming removed 4 bases from V and 7 bases from J, with 14 bases in between. In germline, CDR1 is SGDLS, CDR2 YYNGEE. The DNA of the CDR3 is TGTGCCAGCAGCAACCCGCCCGACATTGAAAAACTGTTTTTT. Translating gives CASSNPPDIEKLFF. Variable domain in full (rest from reference TRBV9 and TRBJ1-4): DSGVTQTPKHLITATGQRVTLRCSPRSGDLSVYWYQQSLDQGLQFLIQYYNGEERAKGNILERFSAQQFPDLHSELNLSSLELGDSALYFCASSNPPDIEKLFFGSGTQLSVL.

The chain employs TRBV6-2 or TRBV6-3 and TRBJ2-1; D is perhaps TRBD1 or TRBD2 (6 bases each). The V and J ends lost 4 bases and 4 bases respectively, with 14 bases between them. Per the germline V gene, CDR1 is MNHEY and CDR2 is SVGEGT. This CDR3 contains 15 residues. In nucleotides, the CDR3 is TGTGCCAGCAGTTGGGGGGCCGGAGGTTACAATGAGCAGTTCTTC. Its translation: CASSWGAGGYNEQFF.

The chain couples TRBV6-2 or TRBV6-3 to TRBJ1-1; tentatively, D is TRBD1 (5 bases). V was trimmed by 4 bases and J by 3 bases, leaving 9 bases between them. The CDR3 is made up of 13 amino acids. Germline values: CDR1 MNHEY, CDR2 SVGEGT. Here the CDR3 reads CASSSGHDTEAFF. DNA of the CDR3: TGTGCCAGCAGTTCCGGACACGACACTGAAGCTTTCTTT.

The chain employs TRBV5-1 and TRBJ1-2; perhaps TRBD1 as D (6 bases). Per germline, CDR1 SGHRS and CDR2 YFSETQ. This CDR3 region has 15 residues. The V end lost 4 bases, the J end lost 0 bases, and 13 bases lay between the germline ends. CDR3 sequence: CASSLGTPPNYGYTF. The CDR3 DNA is TGCGCCAGCAGCCTCGGGACACCGCCTAACTATGGCTACACCTTC. Filled out from reference TRBV5-1 and TRBJ1-2, the complete variable domain reads KAGVTQTPRYLIKTRGQQVTLSCSPISGHRSVSWYQQTPGQGLQFLFEYFSETQRNKGNFPGRFSGRQFSNSRSEMNVSTLELGDSALYLCASSLGTPPNYGYTFGSGTRLTVV.

The chain links TRBV6-5 to TRBJ1-1, with D maybe TRBD1 (5 bases). V lost 8 bases to trimming and J lost 7 bases, with 14 bases between them. CDR3 size: 12 residues. Germline V gene lookup returns CDR1 MNHEY and CDR2 SVGAGI. The CDR3 is CASFRGVREAFF. The CDR3 DNA follows: TGTGCCAGCTTCCGGGGGGTGCGTGAAGCTTTCTTT.

The chain recombines TRBV28 with TRBJ2-5; D is possibly TRBD2 (7 bases). V was clipped by 7 bases and J by 4 bases, with 19 bases between them. This CDR3 region has 15 residues. CDR1 MDHEN and CDR2 SYDVKM come from the germline V gene. The CDR3 nucleotides are TGTGCCAGCACTACTTTCGGACTAGGGGGAGAGACCCAGTACTTC. This gives the protein CASTTFGLGGETQYF. The complete variable domain, with remaining parts taken from reference TRBV28 and TRBJ2-5, reads DVKVTQSSRYLVKRTGEKVFLECVQDMDHENMFWYRQDPGLGLRLIYFSYDVKMKEKGDIPEGYSVSREKKERFSLILESASTNQTSMYLCASTTFGLGGETQYFGPGTRLLVL.

This clone came up once. The chain links TRBV19 to TRBJ1-1; a possible D gene is TRBD1 (5 bases). CDR3 length: 16 amino acids. Germline loops: CDR1 LNHDA, CDR2 SQIVND (reference sequence). Trimming left V 4 bases short and J 1 base short, with 16 bases between. The CDR3 protein is CASSTHRQLANTEAFF. The DNA of the CDR3 is TGTGCCAGTAGTACCCACCGACAGCTAGCGAACACTGAAGCTTTCTTT.

The chain has TRBV27 and TRBJ2-7; tentative D call: TRBD2 (5 bases). Germline lookup yields CDR1 MNHEY and CDR2 SMNVEV (reference sequence). This CDR3 region has 16 residues. Deletions cut 4 bases from V and 2 bases from J, with 18 bases between. The CDR3 is CASSSKPGISTYEQYF. In DNA form, the CDR3 reads TGTGCCAGCAGTTCGAAGCCCGGGATAAGCACCTACGAGCAGTACTTC.

V is TRBV6-5 and J is TRBJ2-1, with TRBD2 matching over 11 bases. The CDR3 runs to 15 residues. Unmatched junction bases numbered 4, after V lost 6 bases and J lost 3 bases. In germline, CDR1 is MNHEY, CDR2 SVGAGI. Here the CDR3 DNA reads TGTGCCAGCAGGCTAGCGGGGGGTCTCTACAATGAGCAGTTCTTC. It is translated as CASRLAGGLYNEQFF.